This record looks at one T cell receptor (beta chain) sequence and its context. The sample originates from a study of technical replicates of blood from a handful of donors. Assay: immunoSEQ multiplex PCR; the TCRdb copy retains only in-frame clones and omits some. The sample carries some 81,000 clones, roughly 90% recorded once. Trimming took off 0 bases at V and 3 bases at J, with 13 bases between the two ends. This CDR3 has 15 amino acids. CDR1 is SGHRS, CDR2 YFSETQ, per germline. The V and J genes are TRBV5-1 and TRBJ2-7; TRBD2 is a possible D gene (5 bases). The TCR originated in a human donor in good health. The sample taken for sequencing was T cells isolated from PBMCs. CDR3 in DNA: TGCGCCAGCAGCTTGGCCCCGGGAAAAAACTACGAGCAGTACTTC. Amino acid sequence: CASSLAPGKNYEQYF.